This T cell receptor beta chain appears in the sequencing data of a study of control samples from healthy donors and cancer patients. Assay used: immunoSEQ multiplex PCR; TCRdb lists only in-frame clones, some missing. The data hold about 130,000 clones, with 75% to 95% observed a single time. The CDR3 is 15 amino acids. From germline, CDR1 is GTSNPN and CDR2 SVGIG (reference sequence). V lost 4 bases, J lost 4 bases, and 20 bases lay in between. J is TRBJ2-7 and V is TRBV30; either TRBD1 or TRBD2 may fit D (5 bases each). The origin of this receptor is a middle-aged man in good health. Sequenced material: blood. The CDR3 here is CAWNTPREGRYEQYF. DNA for the CDR3: TGTGCCTGGAATACCCCTCGAGAGGGGCGGTACGAGCAGTACTTC.